The clone carrying this T cell receptor (beta chain) appeared a few times. Its antigen remains unidentified. The data belong to a study of beta chain features in type 1 diabetes. Sequenced material consisted of expressed TCRB transcripts (all of the isolated RNA was reverse transcribed). Assay used: immunoSEQ multiplex PCR; TCRdb lists only in-frame clones, some missing. The profile shows roughly 370,000 clones, approximately 15% of them singletons. The length of the CDR3 is 14 residues. The V end was cut by 4 bases, the J end by 1 base, with 10 bases between. Germline values: CDR1 MNHEY, CDR2 SMNVEV (reference sequence). Study-wide results and caveats: Cells with high TCR expression could be over-represented when cDNA is sequenced.

Sequenced input: naive CD4+ T cells from blood. This chain links TRBV27 with TRBJ1-1; no firm D call. The receptor was isolated from a man aged 25-45 years in good health. The CDR3 loop reads CASSSGRPNTEAFF. The DNA for the CDR3 is TGTGCCAGCAGTTCTGGCAGGCCGAACACTGAAGCTTTCTTT.